This T cell receptor beta chain came from a study of early T cells in non-severe SARS-CoV-2 infection. Germline V gene sequence: CDR1 SGHRS, CDR2 YFSETQ. V shed 5 bases and J shed 5 bases, with 17 bases lying between them. This CDR3 contains 14 residues. Ten or more counts support this clonotype. Tagging with unique molecular identifiers was applied to individual cDNA molecules. TCRdb reprocessed the 5' RACE reads via MiXCR and lists one record per CDR3 protein. The data hold under 70,000 distinct CDR3 sequences, with approximately 10% observed a single time. This chain joins TRBV5-1 and TRBJ2-7; TRBD1 or TRBD2 may be the D gene (5 bases each). Sequencing was done on a sample of whole blood. This clonotype originated in an adult who was a healthcare worker with PCR-confirmed SARS-CoV-2 infection or an uninfected control (not recorded which). In nucleotides, the CDR3 is TGCGCCAGCAGACAAGGGACGTTTAGCAACGAGCAGTACTTC. This encodes CASRQGTFSNEQYF.